A selection of T cell receptor beta chains follows, all from one sample in a study of T cells in Graves' hyperthyroidism and ophthalmopathy. TCRdb used MiXCR to reprocess the multiplex PCR reads, holding one entry per CDR3 protein. The repertoire holds hundreds of thousands of distinct CDR3 sequences, with just over 35% as singletons. The sequenced material came from blood. These receptor sequences come from a middle-aged woman with Graves' hyperthyroidism. Both conserved end residues are part of each CDR3. The D gene is left open where the match is weak. Some rows mark clone size as missing; the rest say once, few, many or name a class of expanded clone.

TRBV7-2	many	.	TRBJ2-7	13	CASSLAGKSEQYF	TGTGCCAGCAGCTTAGCGGGCAAGTCCGAGCAGTACTTC
TRBV11-2	.	.	TRBJ2-7	14	CASSLVGRVLEQYF	TGTGCCAGCAGCTTAGTGGGCAGGGTTCTCGAGCAGTACTTC
TRBV6-1	.	.	TRBJ1-5	15	CASRDVKGGNQPQHF	TGTGCCAGCAGGGACGTGAAAGGGGGCAATCAGCCCCAGCATTTT
TRBV19	many	TRBD1	TRBJ2-7	10	CASRTGGKYF	TGTGCCAGTAGGACAGGGGGGAAGTACTTC
TRBV11-2	.	.	TRBJ1-1	15	CASSLDRLVNTEAFF	TGTGCCAGCAGCTTAGATCGGCTGGTGAACACTGAAGCTTTCTTT
TRBV19	few	TRBD1	TRBJ1-2	15	CASSIDPTGGYGYTF	TGTGCCAGTAGTATAGACCCAACAGGGGGCTATGGCTACACCTTC
TRBV6-5	many	.	TRBJ1-1	13	CASSHRAGTEAFF	TGTGCCAGCAGCCACAGGGCTGGCACTGAAGCTTTCTTT
TRBV6-5	many	TRBD1	TRBJ1-5	15	CASSLTGVGNQPQHF	TGTGCCAGCAGTCTGACAGGGGTTGGCAATCAGCCCCAGCATTTT
TRBV2	many	.	TRBJ1-1	13	CARGGEVNTEAFF	TGTGCCAGAGGAGGGGAGGTGAACACTGAAGCTTTCTTT
TRBV7-9	.	.	TRBJ1-1	14	CASRRDGLNTEAFF	TGTGCCAGCAGGCGGGACGGACTGAACACTGAAGCTTTCTTT
TRBV6-5	few	.	TRBJ1-1	15	CASFLGGRSRTEAFF	TGTGCCAGCTTCCTAGGAGGCAGGAGCCGTACTGAAGCTTTCTTT